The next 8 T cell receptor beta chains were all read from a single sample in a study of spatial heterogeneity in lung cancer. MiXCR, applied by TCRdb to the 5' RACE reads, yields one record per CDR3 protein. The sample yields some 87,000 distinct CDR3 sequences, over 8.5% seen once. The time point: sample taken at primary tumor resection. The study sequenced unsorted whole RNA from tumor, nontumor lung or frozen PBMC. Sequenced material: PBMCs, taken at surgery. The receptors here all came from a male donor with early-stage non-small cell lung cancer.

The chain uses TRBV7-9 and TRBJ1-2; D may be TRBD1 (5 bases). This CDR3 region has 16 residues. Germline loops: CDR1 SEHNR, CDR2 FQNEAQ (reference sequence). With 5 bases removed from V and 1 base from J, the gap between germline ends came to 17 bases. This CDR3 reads CASSQGRPAGNYGYTF. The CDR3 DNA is TGTGCCAGCAGCCAGGGCCGCCCCGCGGGTAACTATGGCTACACCTTC. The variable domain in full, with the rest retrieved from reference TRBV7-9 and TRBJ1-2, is DTGVSQNPRHKITKRGQNVTFRCDPISEHNRLYWYRQTLGQGPEFLTYFQNEAQLEKSRLLSDRFSAERPKGSFSTLEIQRTEQGDSAMYLCASSQGRPAGNYGYTFGSGTRLTVV.

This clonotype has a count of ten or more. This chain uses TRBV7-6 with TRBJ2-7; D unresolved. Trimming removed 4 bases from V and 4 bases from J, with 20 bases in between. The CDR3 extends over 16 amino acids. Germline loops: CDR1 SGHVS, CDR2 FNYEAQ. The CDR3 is CASSSPSSSEVYEQYF. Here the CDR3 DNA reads TGTGCCAGCAGCTCGCCCTCTTCCAGTGAGGTATACGAGCAGTACTTC.

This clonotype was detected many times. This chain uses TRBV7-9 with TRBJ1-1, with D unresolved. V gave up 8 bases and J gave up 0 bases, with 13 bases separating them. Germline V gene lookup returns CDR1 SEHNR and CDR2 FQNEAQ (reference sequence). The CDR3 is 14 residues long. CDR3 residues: CASCRQEMNTEAFF. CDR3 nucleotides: TGTGCCAGCTGTAGGCAGGAGATGAACACTGAAGCTTTCTTT.

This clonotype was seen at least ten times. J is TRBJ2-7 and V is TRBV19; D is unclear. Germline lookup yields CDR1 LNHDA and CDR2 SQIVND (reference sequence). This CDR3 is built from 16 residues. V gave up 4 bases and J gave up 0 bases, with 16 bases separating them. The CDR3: CASSNLGGPSSYEQYF. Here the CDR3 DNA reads TGTGCCAGTAGTAATCTCGGCGGCCCTAGCTCCTACGAGCAGTACTTC.

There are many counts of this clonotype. CDR3 sequence (DNA): TGTGCCAGCAGTGACGGGCAGAGCAATCAGCCCCAGCATTTT. Translation: CASSDGQSNQPQHF. This chain connects TRBV2 to TRBJ1-5; no clear D. The length of the CDR3 is 14 residues. The germline CDR1 and CDR2 sequences are SNHLY and FYNNEI. V was shortened by 3 bases and J by 1 base, with 7 bases between the two germline ends. The complete variable domain, with remaining parts taken from reference TRBV2 and TRBJ1-5, reads EPEVTQTPSHQVTQMGQEVILRCVPISNHLYFYWYRQILGQKVEFLVSFYNNEISEKSEIFDDQFSVERPDGSNFTLKIRSTKLEDSAMYFCASSDGQSNQPQHFGDGTRLSIL.

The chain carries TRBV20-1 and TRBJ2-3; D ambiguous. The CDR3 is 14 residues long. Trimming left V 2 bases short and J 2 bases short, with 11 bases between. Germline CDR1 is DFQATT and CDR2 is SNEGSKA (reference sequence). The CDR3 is CSARTAQITDTQYF. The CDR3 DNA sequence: TGCAGTGCTAGAACAGCACAAATCACAGATACGCAGTATTTT.

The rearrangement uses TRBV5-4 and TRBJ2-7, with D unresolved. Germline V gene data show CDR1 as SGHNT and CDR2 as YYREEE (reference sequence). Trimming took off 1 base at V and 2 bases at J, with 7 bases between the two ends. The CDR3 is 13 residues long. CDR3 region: CASSLSAPYEQYF. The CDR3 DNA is TGTGCCAGCAGCTTGTCGGCGCCCTACGAGCAGTACTTC.

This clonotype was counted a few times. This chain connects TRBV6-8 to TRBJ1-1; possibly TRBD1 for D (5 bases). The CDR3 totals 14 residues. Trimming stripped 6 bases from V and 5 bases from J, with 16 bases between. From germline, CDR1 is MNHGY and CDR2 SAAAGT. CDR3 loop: CASSPGGDGTEAFF. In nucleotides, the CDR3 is TGTGCCAGCAGCCCTGGAGGGGATGGGACTGAAGCTTTCTTT.